This passage covers 32 T cell receptor beta chains from one sample sequenced in a study of blood T cell repertoires in COVID-19. TCRdb keeps only in-frame clones here, not all; method: immunoSEQ multiplex PCR. The sample lists 230,000 or so clones, 75% to 85% occurring once. Sequencing used peripheral blood. The receptors originated from a woman between 40 and 55 years old who had recovered from COVID-19.

V gene TRBV6-5 combines with J gene TRBJ2-5; no definite D call. Per the germline V gene, CDR1 is MNHEY and CDR2 is SVGAGI. This CDR3 has 14 residues. The germline V and J ends were trimmed by 5 bases and 1 base, with 11 bases remaining between them. The CDR3 DNA is TGTGCCAGCAGTCCTCGGTACCCCCAAGAGACCCAGTACTTC. This encodes CASSPRYPQETQYF.

The genes are TRBV27 and TRBJ1-1, with 8 bases identical to TRBD1. This CDR3 contains 15 residues. With 4 bases clipped from V and 4 bases from J, the junction kept 8 bases outside the gene matches. Germline V lookup: CDR1 MNHEY, CDR2 SMNVEV (reference sequence). This CDR3 is CASSSSDRVSTEAFF. The CDR3 DNA reads as TGTGCCAGCAGTTCATCGGACAGGGTAAGCACTGAAGCTTTCTTT.

This chain joins TRBV7-2 and TRBJ1-5, with D possibly TRBD1 on 5 matching bases. The CDR3 consists of 16 residues. V was pared by 1 base and J by 3 bases, with 13 bases between. Per the germline V gene, CDR1 is SGHTA and CDR2 is FQGNSA. The CDR3: CASSLGATVPNQPQHF. Written as DNA, the CDR3 is TGTGCCAGCAGCTTAGGGGCGACAGTTCCCAATCAGCCCCAGCATTTT.

The chain uses TRBV9 and TRBJ1-2; possibly TRBD1 for D (5 bases). The germline V and J ends were trimmed by 8 bases and 4 bases, with 9 bases remaining between them. The CDR3 spans 11 residues. CDR1 is SGDLS, CDR2 YYNGEE, per germline. Here the CDR3 DNA reads TGTGCCAGTACAGGCGCCTATGGCTACACCTTC. Protein product: CASTGAYGYTF.

The rearrangement joins TRBV5-1 to TRBJ1-5; D remains ambiguous. Germline CDR1 and CDR2: SGHRS and YFSETQ. Trimming stripped 0 bases from V and 1 base from J, with 5 bases between. The CDR3 totals 14 residues. The CDR3 DNA follows: TGCGCCAGCAGCTTGGGGCAAAGCAATCAGCCCCAGCATTTT. Its translation is CASSLGQSNQPQHF.

The V call is TRBV29-1, the J call TRBJ2-1, with TRBD2 matching over 9 bases. This CDR3 has 14 amino acids. Per the germline V gene, CDR1 is SQVTM and CDR2 is ANQGSEA. The V segment lost 4 bases and the J segment 3 bases; nucleotides outside the gene matches: 4. As DNA, the CDR3 is TGCAGCGTTGCCAGCGGGGGGTTCTACAATGAGCAGTTCTTC. It codes for CSVASGGFYNEQFF.

This clone has a handful of counts. The genes are TRBV5-1 and TRBJ2-7; D may be TRBD2 (6 bases). The CDR3 is made up of 17 amino acids. Germline V gives CDR1 SGHRS, CDR2 YFSETQ. Trimming took 1 base from V and 0 from J, leaving 17 bases between them. In DNA form, the CDR3 reads TGCGCCAGCAGCTTGTGGACTACAGCTGGCGACTCCTACGAGCAGTACTTC. Its translation: CASSLWTTAGDSYEQYF.

V usage is TRBV27 and J usage is TRBJ2-7; 9 nucleotides align to TRBD1. The CDR3 covers 14 residues. Germline lookup yields CDR1 MNHEY and CDR2 SMNVEV (reference sequence). Trimming took 7 bases from V and 5 from J; bases not matched to a gene: 9. This CDR3 reads CASKLGQGIHEQYF. The DNA of the CDR3 is TGTGCCAGCAAGTTAGGACAGGGGATCCACGAGCAGTACTTC.

In DNA, the CDR3 is TGTGCCAGCAGTTTTCCTAGCGGGGGGGCCGCCGATACGCAGTATTTT. It codes for CASSFPSGGAADTQYF. The chain is built from TRBV27 and TRBJ2-3; 12 positions match TRBD2. The CDR3 length is 16 residues. V dropped 3 bases and J dropped 6; count of bases not matched to a gene: 7. CDR1 and CDR2 from the germline V gene are MNHEY and SMNVEV (reference sequence).

The chain employs TRBV29-1 and TRBJ2-1; D possibly corresponds to TRBD2 (7 bases). Germline values: CDR1 SQVTM, CDR2 ANQGSEA. Trimming shortened V by 3 bases and J by 8 bases, and 11 bases separated the two germline ends. The CDR3 runs to 12 residues. Here the CDR3 reads CSVDRGADEQFF. For the CDR3, the DNA is TGCAGCGTTGATCGGGGGGCTGATGAGCAGTTCTTC.

This clone was detected once. The gene calls are TRBV15 and TRBJ2-1; 11 nucleotides match TRBD1. V lost 7 bases, J lost 6 bases, and 5 bases stayed unmatched. CDR1 and CDR2 (germline): LNHNV, YYDKDF (reference sequence). This CDR3 region has 14 residues. The CDR3 reads CATTDRGLLNEQFF. CDR3 nucleotide sequence: TGTGCCACCACGGACAGGGGGCTGCTCAATGAGCAGTTCTTC.

The genes are TRBV11-3 and TRBJ1-4; D is unresolved. The CDR3 loop spans 12 amino acids. The V gene lost 5 bases and the J gene lost 8 bases, with 9 bases spanning the gap. Germline CDR1 reads SGHNT; CDR2 reads YENEEA. The CDR3 DNA is TGTGCCAGCAGCCAAATTCGGGAAAAACTGTTTTTT. It translates to CASSQIREKLFF.

The gene calls are TRBV18 and TRBJ1-1; D is perhaps TRBD1 (5 bases). Germline CDR1 KGHSH, CDR2 LQKENI. This CDR3 spans 17 amino acids. V lost 0 bases to trimming and J lost 1 base, with 15 bases between them. The CDR3 spells CASSPPAGRDGNTEAFF. The DNA of the CDR3 is TGTGCCAGCTCACCACCGGCAGGGCGGGATGGGAACACTGAAGCTTTCTTT.

Only one count was recorded for this clone. The chain couples TRBV5-6 to TRBJ2-1; D is undetermined. The CDR3 has 18 residues. Per the germline V gene, CDR1 is SGHDT and CDR2 is YYEEEE. V lost 1 base and J 0 bases, leaving 17 bases between the germline ends. The CDR3: CASSLPLKYPLSYNEQFF. In DNA form, the CDR3 reads TGTGCCAGCAGCTTGCCCCTTAAATACCCACTCTCCTACAATGAGCAGTTCTTC.

In the case of this clone: Other nucleotide sequences in the sample specify the same CDR3. This sequence joins TRBV10-3 and TRBJ2-3; D unclear. Per the germline V gene, CDR1 is ENHRY and CDR2 is SYGVKD. V was trimmed by 0 bases and J by 1 base, leaving 5 bases between them. The CDR3 is 14 residues long. The CDR3 DNA sequence: TGTGCCATCAGTGAGTCTACAGGCACAGATACGCAGTATTTT. This encodes CAISESTGTDTQYF.

The chain has TRBV7-9 and TRBJ1-6; D unclear. This CDR3 has 17 amino acids. Trimming pared 4 bases from V and 0 bases from J, leaving 13 bases between. Germline lookup yields CDR1 SEHNR and CDR2 FQNEAQ (reference sequence). CDR3: CASSSFGVSSYNSPLHF. CDR3 nucleotide sequence: TGTGCCAGCAGCTCATTCGGGGTGAGCTCCTATAATTCACCCCTCCACTTT.

The chain has TRBV11-3 and TRBJ2-3, with TRBD1 as a possible D gene (6 bases). This CDR3 comprises 14 residues. V lost 5 bases to trimming and J lost 0 bases, with 9 bases between them. The germline CDR1 and CDR2 sequences are SGHNT and YENEEA. CDR3 in amino acids: CASSTTGSTDTQYF. CDR3 sequence (DNA): TGTGCCAGCAGCACTACAGGGAGCACAGATACGCAGTATTTT.

This clone was recorded only once. The V and J genes are TRBV4-3 and TRBJ2-1; TRBD2 aligns across 8 bases. CDR1 is LGHNA, CDR2 YSLEER, per germline. CDR3 length: 16 amino acids. V trimming: 0 bases; J trimming: 3 bases; junction bases outside the gene matches: 4. The DNA for the CDR3 is TGCGCCAGCAGCCAAGATACTAGCGGAATCTACAATGAGCAGTTCTTC. It yields the protein CASSQDTSGIYNEQFF.

The V call is TRBV4-1, the J call TRBJ2-7, with 7 positions matching TRBD1. The CDR3 has 14 amino acids. Unmatched junction bases numbered 2, after V lost 0 bases and J lost 3 bases. The germline V gene encodes CDR1 MGHRA and CDR2 YSYEKL. This CDR3 reads CASSQETGNYEQYF. CDR3 nucleotide sequence: TGCGCCAGCAGCCAAGAGACAGGGAACTACGAGCAGTACTTC.

The DNA for the CDR3 is TGTGCCAGCAGGGTGGGGGGGAACCAGCCCCAGCATTTT. Residues: CASRVGGNQPQHF. The genes are TRBV6-5 and TRBJ1-5; a weak D match, TRBD1 (5 bases). Between the trimmed V and J ends, which lost 6 bases and 7 bases, there was a span of 13 bases. Per germline, CDR1 MNHEY and CDR2 SVGAGI. This CDR3 region has 13 residues.

V usage is TRBV5-5 and J usage is TRBJ1-3, with TRBD1 identical over 7 bases. This CDR3 has 13 residues. Germline CDR1 is SGHKS and CDR2 is YYEKEE (reference sequence). V lost 3 bases and J lost 5; bases outside the gene matches: 2. The CDR3 DNA reads TGTGCCAGCAGCTGGGACAGCCGAAACACCATATATTTT. Translating it yields CASSWDSRNTIYF.

The V gene is TRBV7-9, the J gene TRBJ2-5; 8 nucleotides align to TRBD2. CDR3 length: 18 amino acids. From germline, CDR1 is SEHNR and CDR2 FQNEAQ (reference sequence). V lost 4 bases and J lost 5; bases outside the gene matches: 18. The CDR3 nucleotides are TGTGCCAGCAGCTCTCCCTTCGGGCAGCGGGGGCGCAGGGAGACCCAGTACTTC. It specifies CASSSPFGQRGRRETQYF. Full variable domain (rest looked up from reference TRBV7-9 and TRBJ2-5): DTGVSQNPRHKITKRGQNVTFRCDPISEHNRLYWYRQTLGQGPEFLTYFQNEAQLEKSRLLSDRFSAERPKGSFSTLEIQRTEQGDSAMYLCASSSPFGQRGRRETQYFGPGTRLLVL.

The chain has TRBV6-1 and TRBJ2-5; 11 bases map to TRBD2. Germline loops: CDR1 MNHNS, CDR2 SASEGT. V lost 8 bases, J lost 5 bases, and 13 bases stayed unmatched. This CDR3 has 16 amino acids. The chain's CDR3 is CASGGTSGRRRETQYF. The CDR3 coding sequence is TGTGCCAGCGGTGGGACTAGCGGAAGACGAAGGGAGACCCAGTACTTC.

This chain connects TRBV19 to TRBJ2-6, with D hard to call. The CDR3 length is 13 residues. The V gene lost 5 bases and the J gene lost 2 bases, with 4 bases spanning the gap. CDR1 is LNHDA, CDR2 SQIVND, per germline (reference sequence). As DNA, the CDR3 is TGTGCCAGTAGTTTCGCTGGGGCCAACGTCCTGACTTTC. Its protein product is CASSFAGANVLTF.

V gene TRBV9 combines with J gene TRBJ2-3; no firm D call. CDR1 and CDR2 from the germline V gene are SGDLS and YYNGEE. The CDR3 runs 13 residues. Trimming shortened V by 0 bases and J by 6 bases, and 8 bases separated the two germline ends. CDR3 protein: CASSVELLDTQYF. In DNA, the CDR3 is TGTGCCAGCAGCGTAGAACTTCTGGATACGCAGTATTTT.

There are a few counts of this clone. At one end the junction does not follow the germline gene, possibly because of a read error. The chain combines TRBV3-1 (or the pseudogene TRBV3-2) with TRBJ1-2; 7 bases are a match to TRBD1. Germline V CDR1 and CDR2: LGHDT, YNNKEL (reference sequence). This CDR3 region has 11 residues. The CDR3 bases are TGTGCCAGCAGCCAGGGAACAGGGACAGCCTTC. Translating gives CASSQGTGTAF.

The rearrangement joins TRBV4-3 to TRBJ2-1; 8 bases fit TRBD1. The germline gives CDR1 LGHNA, CDR2 YSLEER. CDR3 size: 15 residues. V gave up 5 bases and J gave up 5 bases; unmatched junction bases: 8. CDR3 protein: CASSLTGTGNNEQFF. Here the CDR3 DNA reads TGCGCCAGCAGCTTGACCGGGACAGGAAACAATGAGCAGTTCTTC.

The chain joins TRBV6-5 to TRBJ2-7; 10 nucleotides match TRBD1. Germline loops: CDR1 MNHEY, CDR2 SVGAGI. Unmatched junction bases numbered 6, after V lost 6 bases and J lost 4 bases. The CDR3 runs to 14 residues. The CDR3 DNA reads as TGTGCCAGCAGCCGGGACAGGGGACGGTACGAGCAGTACTTC. This codes for CASSRDRGRYEQYF.

The J gene is TRBJ2-7, the V gene TRBV28; 8 nucleotides match TRBD1. CDR3 length equals 14 residues. With V trimmed by 6 bases and J by 5 bases, 9 bases remained unmatched. Per germline, CDR1 MDHEN and CDR2 SYDVKM. This chain's CDR3 is CASSPGQGIDEQYF. CDR3 coding DNA: TGTGCCAGCAGCCCTGGACAGGGTATCGACGAGCAGTACTTC.

The rearrangement joins TRBV19 to TRBJ1-6; D is possibly TRBD1 (5 bases). V gave up 3 bases and J gave up 10 bases, with 13 bases separating them. CDR3 length: 14 residues. Per the germline V gene, CDR1 is LNHDA and CDR2 is SQIVND (reference sequence). This CDR3 is CASSMSAPGSPLHF. The CDR3 nucleotides read TGTGCCAGTAGTATGTCAGCTCCAGGGTCACCCCTCCACTTT.

The chain links TRBV27 to TRBJ1-5; 11 nucleotides align to TRBD1. This CDR3 is 14 amino acids long. Germline values: CDR1 MNHEY, CDR2 SMNVEV (reference sequence). Unmatched junction bases numbered 6, after V lost 6 bases and J lost 8 bases. CDR3 bases: TGTGCCAGCAGGGACGGACAGGGGGCAGAGCCCCAGCATTTT. Protein: CASRDGQGAEPQHF.

The V gene is TRBV6-2 or TRBV6-3, the J gene TRBJ1-5; 9 nucleotides match TRBD1. The CDR3 is 15 residues long. Trimming at V came to 4 bases and at J to 4 bases, leaving 5 bases not matched to a gene. CDR1 is MNHEY, CDR2 SVGEGT, per germline. For the CDR3, the DNA is TGTGCCAGCAGTTTCCTGACAGGGGGGAATCAGCCCCAGCATTTT. Protein product: CASSFLTGGNQPQHF.